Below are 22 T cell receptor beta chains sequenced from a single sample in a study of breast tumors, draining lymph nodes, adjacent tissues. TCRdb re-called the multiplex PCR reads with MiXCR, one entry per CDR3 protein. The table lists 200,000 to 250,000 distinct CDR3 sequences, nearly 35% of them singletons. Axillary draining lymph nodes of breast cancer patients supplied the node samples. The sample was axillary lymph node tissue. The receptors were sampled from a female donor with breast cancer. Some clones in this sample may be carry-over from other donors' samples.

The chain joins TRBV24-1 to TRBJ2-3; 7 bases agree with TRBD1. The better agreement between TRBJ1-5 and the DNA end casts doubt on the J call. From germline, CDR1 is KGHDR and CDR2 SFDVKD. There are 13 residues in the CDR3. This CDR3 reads CATSEGGSRPQHF. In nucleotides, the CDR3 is TGTGCCACCAGTGAAGGGGGCTCTCGGCCCCAGCATTTT.

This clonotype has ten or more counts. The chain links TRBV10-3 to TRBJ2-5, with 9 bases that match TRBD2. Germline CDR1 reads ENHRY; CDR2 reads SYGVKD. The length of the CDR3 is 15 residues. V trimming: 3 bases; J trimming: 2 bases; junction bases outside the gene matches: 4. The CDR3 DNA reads TGTGCCATCAGTGAAGGCGGGGGGGGGCAAGAGACCCAGTACTTC. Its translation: CAISEGGGGQETQYF.

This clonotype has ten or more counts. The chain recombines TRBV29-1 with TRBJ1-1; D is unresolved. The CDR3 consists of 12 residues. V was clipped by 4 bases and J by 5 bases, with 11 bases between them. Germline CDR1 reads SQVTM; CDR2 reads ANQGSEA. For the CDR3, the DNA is TGCAGCGTTGCGGCCGGGAGGACTGAAGCTTTCTTT. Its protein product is CSVAAGRTEAFF.

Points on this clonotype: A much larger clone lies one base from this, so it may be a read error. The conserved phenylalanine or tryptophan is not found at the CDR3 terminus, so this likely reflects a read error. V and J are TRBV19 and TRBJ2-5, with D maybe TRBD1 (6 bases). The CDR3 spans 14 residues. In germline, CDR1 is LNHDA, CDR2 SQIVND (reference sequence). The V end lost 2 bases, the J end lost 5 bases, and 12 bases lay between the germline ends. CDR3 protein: CASSIRGGWETQYL. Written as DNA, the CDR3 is TGTGCCAGTAGTATAAGAGGGGGTTGGGAGACCCAGTACTTG.

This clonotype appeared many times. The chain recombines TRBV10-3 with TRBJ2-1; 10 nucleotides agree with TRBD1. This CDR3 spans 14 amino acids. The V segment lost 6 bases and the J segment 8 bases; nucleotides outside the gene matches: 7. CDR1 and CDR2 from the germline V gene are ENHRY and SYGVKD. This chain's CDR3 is CAIRMGQGSDEQFF. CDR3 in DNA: TGTGCCATCAGGATGGGACAGGGGAGCGATGAGCAGTTCTTC.

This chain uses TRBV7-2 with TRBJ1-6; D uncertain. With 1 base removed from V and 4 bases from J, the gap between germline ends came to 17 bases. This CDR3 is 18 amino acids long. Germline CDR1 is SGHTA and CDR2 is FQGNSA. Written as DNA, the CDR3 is TGTGCCAGCAGCTTAGGAGGGTACAATGAGCAGTATAATTCACCCCTCCACTTT. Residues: CASSLGGYNEQYNSPLHF.

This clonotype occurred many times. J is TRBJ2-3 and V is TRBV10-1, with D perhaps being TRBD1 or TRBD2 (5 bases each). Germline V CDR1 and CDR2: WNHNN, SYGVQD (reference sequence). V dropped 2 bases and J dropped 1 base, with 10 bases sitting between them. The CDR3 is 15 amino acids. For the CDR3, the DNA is TGCGCCAGCAGTGAGGGGGGAGTCGGCACAGATACGCAGTATTTT. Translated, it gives CASSEGGVGTDTQYF.

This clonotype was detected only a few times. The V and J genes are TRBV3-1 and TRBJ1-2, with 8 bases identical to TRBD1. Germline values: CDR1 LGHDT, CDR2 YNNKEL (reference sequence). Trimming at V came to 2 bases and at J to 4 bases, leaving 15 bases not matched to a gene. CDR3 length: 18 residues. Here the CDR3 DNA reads TGTGCCAGCAGCCAATCTGACAGGGGTAGATTTTCTGCCTATGGCTACACCTTC. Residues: CASSQSDRGRFSAYGYTF.

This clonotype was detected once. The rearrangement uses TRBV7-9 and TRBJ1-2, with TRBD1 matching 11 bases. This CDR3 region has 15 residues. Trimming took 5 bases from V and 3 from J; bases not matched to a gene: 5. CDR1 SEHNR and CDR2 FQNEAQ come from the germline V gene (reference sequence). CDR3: CASSRGTGGDYGYTF. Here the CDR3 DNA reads TGTGCCAGCAGCCGAGGGACAGGGGGTGACTATGGCTACACCTTC.

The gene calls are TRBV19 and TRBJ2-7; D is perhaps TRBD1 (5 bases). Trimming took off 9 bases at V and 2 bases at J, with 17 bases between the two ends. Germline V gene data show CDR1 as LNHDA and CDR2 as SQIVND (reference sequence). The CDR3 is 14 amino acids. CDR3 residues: CASSQFDRPYEQYF. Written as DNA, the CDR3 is TGTGCCAGCAGCCAATTCGACAGACCCTACGAGCAGTACTTC.

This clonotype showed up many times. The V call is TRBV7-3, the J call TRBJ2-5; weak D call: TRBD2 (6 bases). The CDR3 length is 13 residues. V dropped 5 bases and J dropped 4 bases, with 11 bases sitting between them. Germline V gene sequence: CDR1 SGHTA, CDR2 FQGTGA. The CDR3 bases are TGTGCCAGCAGCCCGGGAGTAATAGAGACCCAGTACTTC. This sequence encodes CASSPGVIETQYF.

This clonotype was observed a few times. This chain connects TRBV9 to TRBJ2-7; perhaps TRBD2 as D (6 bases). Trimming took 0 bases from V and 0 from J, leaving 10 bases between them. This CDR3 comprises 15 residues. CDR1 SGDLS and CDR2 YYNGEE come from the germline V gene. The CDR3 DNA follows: TGTGCCAGCAGCGTAGGGGTTAGCGGCTCCTACGAGCAGTACTTC. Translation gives CASSVGVSGSYEQYF.

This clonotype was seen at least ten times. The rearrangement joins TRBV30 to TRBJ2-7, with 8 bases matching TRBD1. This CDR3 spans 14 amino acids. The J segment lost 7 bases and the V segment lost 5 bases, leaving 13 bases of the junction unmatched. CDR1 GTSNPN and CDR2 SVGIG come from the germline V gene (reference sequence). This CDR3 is CAWQGAGRYGEQYF. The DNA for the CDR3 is TGTGCCTGGCAGGGGGCGGGAAGATACGGGGAGCAGTACTTC. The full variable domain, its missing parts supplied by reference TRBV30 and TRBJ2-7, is SQTIHQWPATLVQPVGSPLSLECTVEGTSNPNLYWYRQAAGRGLQLLFYSVGIGQISSEVPQNLSASRPQDRQFILSSKKLLLSDSGFYLCAWQGAGRYGEQYFGPGTRLTVT.

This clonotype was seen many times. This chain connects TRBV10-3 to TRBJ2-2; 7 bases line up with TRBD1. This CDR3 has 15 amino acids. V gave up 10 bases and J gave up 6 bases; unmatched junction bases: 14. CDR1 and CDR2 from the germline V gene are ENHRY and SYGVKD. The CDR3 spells CASLNRAQGAGELFF. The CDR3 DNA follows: TGTGCCAGCCTAAATAGAGCCCAGGGGGCCGGGGAGCTGTTTTTT.

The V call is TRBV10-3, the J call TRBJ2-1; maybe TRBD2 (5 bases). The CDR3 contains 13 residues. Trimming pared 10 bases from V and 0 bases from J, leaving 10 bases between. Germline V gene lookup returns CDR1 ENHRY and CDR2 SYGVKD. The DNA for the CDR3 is TGTGCCAGCAGACTATACTCCTACAATGAGCAGTTCTTC. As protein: CASRLYSYNEQFF.

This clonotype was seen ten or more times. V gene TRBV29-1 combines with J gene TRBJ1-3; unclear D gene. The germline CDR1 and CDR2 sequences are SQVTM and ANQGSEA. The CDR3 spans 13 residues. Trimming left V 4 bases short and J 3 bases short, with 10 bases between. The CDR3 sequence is CSVAETRGNTIYF. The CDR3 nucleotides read TGCAGCGTTGCCGAGACACGTGGAAACACCATATATTTT.

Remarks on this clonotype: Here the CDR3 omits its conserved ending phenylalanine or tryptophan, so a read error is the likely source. The CDR3 is CASSFPTSGRRGYEQYL. CDR3 bases: TGTGCCAGCAGCTTCCCGACTAGCGGGAGGCGGGGCTACGAGCAGTACTTA. This chain uses TRBV7-2 with TRBJ2-7, with 13 bases matching TRBD2. The V segment lost 3 bases and the J segment 3 bases; nucleotides outside the gene matches: 8. The germline gives CDR1 SGHTA, CDR2 FQGNSA. The CDR3 loop spans 17 amino acids.

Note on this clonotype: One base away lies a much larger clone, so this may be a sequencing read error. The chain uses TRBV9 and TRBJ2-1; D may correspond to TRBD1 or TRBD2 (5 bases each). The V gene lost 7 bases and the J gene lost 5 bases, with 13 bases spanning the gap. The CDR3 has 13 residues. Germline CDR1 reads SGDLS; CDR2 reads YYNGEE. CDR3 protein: CASGGSRHNEQFF. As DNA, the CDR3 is TGTGCCAGCGGGGGATCGCGGCACAATGAGCAGTTCTTC. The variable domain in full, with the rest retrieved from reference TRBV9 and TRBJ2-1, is DSGVTQTPKHLITATGQRVTLRCSPRSGDLSVYWYQQSLDQGLQFLIQYYNGEERAKGNILERFSAQQFPDLHSELNLSSLELGDSALYFCASGGSRHNEQFFGPGTRLTVL.

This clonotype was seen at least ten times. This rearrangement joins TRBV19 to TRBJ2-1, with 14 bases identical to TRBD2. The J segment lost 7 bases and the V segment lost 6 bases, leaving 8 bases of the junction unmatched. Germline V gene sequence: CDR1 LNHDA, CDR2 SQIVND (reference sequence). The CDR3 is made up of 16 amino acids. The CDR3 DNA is TGTGCCAGTAGGCCCTCGGGACTAGCGGGGGTGAATGAGCAGTTCTTC. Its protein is CASRPSGLAGVNEQFF.

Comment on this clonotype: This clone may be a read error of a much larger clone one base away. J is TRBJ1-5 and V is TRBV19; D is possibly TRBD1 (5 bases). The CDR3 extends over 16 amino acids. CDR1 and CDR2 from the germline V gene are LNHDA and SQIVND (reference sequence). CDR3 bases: TGTGTCAGTCGAATTGGGGCCATCACATCCCATCAGCCCCAGCATTTT. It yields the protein CVSRIGAITSHQPQHF.

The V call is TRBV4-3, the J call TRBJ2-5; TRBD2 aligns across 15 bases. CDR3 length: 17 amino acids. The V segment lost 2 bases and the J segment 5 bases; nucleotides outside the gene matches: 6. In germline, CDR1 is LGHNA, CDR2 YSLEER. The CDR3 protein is CASSQSGLAGGEETQYF. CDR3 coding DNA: TGCGCCAGCAGCCAATCTGGACTAGCGGGAGGGGAGGAGACCCAGTACTTC.

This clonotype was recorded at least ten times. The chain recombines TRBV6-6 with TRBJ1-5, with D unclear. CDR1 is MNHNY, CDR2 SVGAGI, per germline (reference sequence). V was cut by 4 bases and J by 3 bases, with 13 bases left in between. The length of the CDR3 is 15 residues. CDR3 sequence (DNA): TGTGCCAGCAGTTTTGGGGTGGGAAACAATCAGCCCCAGCATTTT. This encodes CASSFGVGNNQPQHF.